Shown below are 20 T cell receptor beta chains from a single sample sequenced in a study of sequential checkpoint blockade in melanoma. Specified treatment: randomized to nivolumab then ipilimumab (arm A) or the reverse (arm B). The table came from immunoSEQ multiplex PCR; TCRdb's copy has only in-frame clones and leaves some out. The table lists around 10,000 clones, around 73% of them singletons, with around 35% in the top ten. The sample was CD8+ T cells sorted from blood (inferred from file names), taken from a patient given nivolumab and ipilimumab in sequence. These receptors were collected from a human donor with melanoma.

V and J are TRBV5-4 and TRBJ1-3; 7 nucleotides match TRBD1. The V gene's germline CDR1 is SGHNT and CDR2 YYREEE (reference sequence). This CDR3 spans 16 amino acids. V was pared by 4 bases and J by 7 bases, with 14 bases of the junction left unmatched. CDR3 in amino acids: CASSPWTGPSGNTIYF. In DNA form, the CDR3 reads TGTGCCAGCAGCCCATGGACAGGTCCTTCGGGGAACACCATATATTTT.

This clone was found a few times. The chain is built from TRBV7-2 and TRBJ2-7, with D possibly being TRBD2 (5 bases). The CDR3 is 13 residues long. V lost 8 bases and J 4 bases, leaving 15 bases between the germline ends. Germline assignment: CDR1 SGHTA and CDR2 FQGNSA. Here the CDR3 DNA reads TGTGCCAGCGCCCCCGGGGAAAGGTACGAGCAGTACTTC. Translation: CASAPGERYEQYF.

The chain uses TRBV27 and TRBJ1-1, with D tentatively TRBD1 (6 bases). The germline V and J ends were trimmed by 2 bases and 3 bases, with 16 bases remaining between them. CDR3 length equals 16 residues. CDR1 and CDR2 from the germline V gene are MNHEY and SMNVEV (reference sequence). This CDR3 is CASSLRQGKLDTEAFF. The CDR3 DNA follows: TGTGCCAGCAGTTTAAGGCAGGGGAAATTGGACACTGAAGCTTTCTTT.

The chain employs TRBV14 and TRBJ1-5; no definite D call. Trimming left V 4 bases short and J 5 bases short, with 15 bases between. The CDR3 is made up of 15 amino acids. Germline CDR1 is SGHDN and CDR2 is FVKESK. The chain's CDR3 is CASSPRGSEDQPQHF. The CDR3 nucleotides are TGTGCCAGCAGCCCGAGAGGCAGCGAGGATCAGCCCCAGCATTTT.

The V call is TRBV2, the J call TRBJ2-1; no clear D gene. In germline, CDR1 is SNHLY, CDR2 FYNNEI. This CDR3 is 14 amino acids long. The V end was cut by 3 bases, the J end by 3 bases, with 9 bases between. CDR3 protein: CASSEASSYNEQFF. The CDR3 DNA reads as TGTGCCAGCAGTGAGGCTAGTAGCTACAATGAGCAGTTCTTC.

The chain combines TRBV5-1 with TRBJ2-7; TRBD2 matches at 7 bases. This CDR3 has 14 residues. Germline-derived CDR1 and CDR2 are SGHRS and YFSETQ. Unmatched junction bases numbered 8, after V lost 6 bases and J lost 2 bases. This CDR3 is CASKWGGGAYEQYF. CDR3 nucleotide sequence: TGCGCCAGCAAGTGGGGGGGTGGGGCCTACGAGCAGTACTTC. The whole variable domain, filled in from reference TRBV5-1 and TRBJ2-7, reads KAGVTQTPRYLIKTRGQQVTLSCSPISGHRSVSWYQQTPGQGLQFLFEYFSETQRNKGNFPGRFSGRQFSNSRSEMNVSTLELGDSALYLCASKWGGGAYEQYFGPGTRLTVT.

The CDR3 DNA follows: TGTGCCAGCTCACCCCTACAGAATACCTACGAGCAGTACTTC. Translation gives CASSPLQNTYEQYF. The chain couples TRBV18 to TRBJ2-7; D is unclear. The V gene's germline CDR1 is KGHSH and CDR2 LQKENI. Trimming shortened V by 3 bases and J by 2 bases, and 11 bases separated the two germline ends. The CDR3 is 14 amino acids. The complete variable domain, with remaining parts taken from reference TRBV18 and TRBJ2-7, reads NAGVMQNPRHLVRRRGQEARLRCSPMKGHSHVYWYRQLPEEGLKFMVYLQKENIIDESGMPKERFSAEFPKEGPSILRIQQVVRGDSAAYFCASSPLQNTYEQYFGPGTRLTVT.

V gene TRBV13 combines with J gene TRBJ2-3; 7 nucleotides agree with TRBD2. V lost 5 bases, J lost 8 bases, and 4 bases stayed unmatched. From germline, CDR1 is PRHDT and CDR2 FYEKMQ (reference sequence). This CDR3 contains 12 residues. This CDR3 is CASSPGGGTQYF. As DNA, the CDR3 is TGTGCCAGCAGCCCCGGCGGGGGTACGCAGTATTTT.

V usage is TRBV30 and J usage is TRBJ2-5, with 10 bases aligning to TRBD2. The CDR3 consists of 15 residues. J lost 2 bases, V lost 1 base, and 4 bases had no gene match. CDR1 is GTSNPN, CDR2 SVGIG, per germline (reference sequence). The CDR3 loop reads CAWSEPSGGQETQYF. Written as DNA, the CDR3 is TGTGCCTGGAGTGAGCCTAGCGGGGGACAAGAGACCCAGTACTTC.

The rearrangement uses TRBV7-9 and TRBJ2-1; 7 positions match TRBD2. CDR3 length equals 16 residues. V lost 5 bases and J lost 3; bases outside the gene matches: 10. Per the germline V gene, CDR1 is SEHNR and CDR2 is FQNEAQ (reference sequence). As DNA, the CDR3 is TGTGCCAGCAGCCCCCGGGCGGGAGTCCTCTACAATGAGCAGTTCTTC. Translated: CASSPRAGVLYNEQFF.

This rearrangement joins TRBV7-2 to TRBJ2-1; 12 nucleotides align to TRBD2. V lost 2 bases, J lost 6 bases, and 2 bases stayed unmatched. Germline V CDR1 and CDR2: SGHTA, FQGNSA. The CDR3 is 15 amino acids. The CDR3 DNA sequence: TGTGCCAGCAGCTTACTAGCGGGAGGGTTCAATGAGCAGTTCTTC. Its translation: CASSLLAGGFNEQFF.

This clone was observed a handful of times. This chain connects TRBV5-1 to TRBJ2-7; D possibly corresponds to TRBD1 (6 bases). Germline lookup yields CDR1 SGHRS and CDR2 YFSETQ. The CDR3 extends over 14 amino acids. V was pared by 4 bases and J by 2 bases, with 13 bases between. CDR3 bases: TGCGCCAGCAGCCCGGACAGACAAACCTACGAGCAGTACTTC. Amino acid sequence: CASSPDRQTYEQYF. The entire variable domain, with the rest obtained from reference TRBV5-1 and TRBJ2-7, is as follows: KAGVTQTPRYLIKTRGQQVTLSCSPISGHRSVSWYQQTPGQGLQFLFEYFSETQRNKGNFPGRFSGRQFSNSRSEMNVSTLELGDSALYLCASSPDRQTYEQYFGPGTRLTVT.

The chain recombines TRBV6-6 with TRBJ2-2; TRBD2 matches 7 bases. CDR3 length equals 16 residues. V was clipped by 2 bases and J by 1 base; unmatched bases: 4. Germline CDR1 MNHNY, CDR2 SVGAGI (reference sequence). Here the CDR3 DNA reads TGTGCCAGCAGTTACGAGCAGCGGGAGAACACCGGGGAGCTGTTTTTT. Its protein is CASSYEQRENTGELFF.

A remark on this clone: Germline and junction disagree at one end, which may indicate a read error. The genes are TRBV7-8 and TRBJ1-1; 8 positions agree with TRBD1. From germline, CDR1 is SGHVS and CDR2 FQNEAQ. CDR3 size: 13 residues. CDR3 bases: TGTGCCAGCAGATTAGGACAGGGCCGAGAAGCTTTCTTT. This codes for CASRLGQGREAFF.

The chain joins TRBV7-2 to TRBJ2-1; 8 nucleotides match TRBD2. V trimming: 2 bases; J trimming: 3 bases; junction bases outside the gene matches: 3. Germline CDR1 and CDR2: SGHTA and FQGNSA. The CDR3 has 15 amino acids. DNA for the CDR3: TGTGCCAGCAGCTTAAGGCGGGAGGTCTACAATGAGCAGTTCTTC. It specifies CASSLRREVYNEQFF.

The V gene is TRBV6-6, the J gene TRBJ1-2; weak D call: TRBD1 (6 bases). V lost 7 bases to trimming and J lost 5 bases, with 11 bases between them. The CDR3 has 12 residues. Germline CDR1 and CDR2: MNHNY and SVGAGI (reference sequence). The CDR3 DNA sequence: TGTGCCAGCACCCAGGGGTCTTATGGCTACACCTTC. This gives the protein CASTQGSYGYTF.

V usage is TRBV9 and J usage is TRBJ2-7; D is possibly TRBD1 (6 bases). Germline values: CDR1 SGDLS, CDR2 YYNGEE. Trimming shortened V by 4 bases and J by 2 bases, and 13 bases separated the two germline ends. CDR3 length equals 14 residues. The CDR3 protein is CASSPGGTPYEQYF. CDR3 bases: TGTGCCAGCAGCCCTGGGGGCACCCCCTACGAGCAGTACTTC.

This chain joins TRBV5-1 and TRBJ1-6; 12 positions match TRBD1. J was trimmed by 10 bases and V by 4 bases; bases with no gene match: 9. The germline gives CDR1 SGHRS, CDR2 YFSETQ. CDR3 length: 16 residues. The DNA for the CDR3 is TGCGCCAGCAGCCCGGGACAGGGGGCGCTTGGGTCACCCCTCCACTTT. Translated, it gives CASSPGQGALGSPLHF. Full variable domain (missing parts from reference TRBV5-1 and TRBJ1-6): KAGVTQTPRYLIKTRGQQVTLSCSPISGHRSVSWYQQTPGQGLQFLFEYFSETQRNKGNFPGRFSGRQFSNSRSEMNVSTLELGDSALYLCASSPGQGALGSPLHFGNGTRLTVT.

The rearrangement uses TRBV6-1 and TRBJ2-1; 16 bases are shared with TRBD2. The V gene's germline CDR1 is MNHNS and CDR2 SASEGT. The trim removed 3 bases at V and 10 bases at J, leaving 3 bases unmatched. The CDR3 has 15 amino acids. The CDR3 sequence: CASSEWGLAGGEQFF. CDR3 nucleotide sequence: TGTGCCAGCAGTGAGTGGGGACTAGCGGGAGGGGAGCAGTTCTTC.

The J gene is TRBJ2-1, the V gene TRBV9, with TRBD1 as a possible D gene (7 bases). CDR1 is SGDLS and CDR2 is YYNGEE in the germline V gene. The CDR3 is made up of 17 amino acids. The germline V and J ends were trimmed by 0 bases and 0 bases, with 13 bases remaining between them. The CDR3 DNA follows: TGTGCCAGCAGCGTAGCCGGGGGACAGCACTCCTACAATGAGCAGTTCTTC. Residues: CASSVAGGQHSYNEQFF.